The present T cell receptor (beta chain) was sequenced within a study of blood T cell repertoires in COVID-19. About the study: Material from acute and convalescent COVID-19 was sourced from the United States, Italy and Spain. The cDNA or gDNA used as material had been derived from T cells, B-cell-depleted T cells, or PBMCs.

It was during active infection that Seattle patients were enrolled and then longitudinally followed. Some clones are missing from TCRdb's copy, which holds only in-frame ones; the method was immunoSEQ multiplex PCR. The data contain approximately 120,000 clones, 74% of them singletons. This clone has only one observation. Trimming pared 0 bases from V and 1 base from J, leaving 16 bases between. The CDR3 covers 17 residues. Germline V gives CDR1 SGHRS, CDR2 YFSETQ. The sequenced material came from peripheral blood. The sequence derives from a man older than 75 with COVID-19, enrolled during active disease. The chain has TRBV5-1 and TRBJ1-1, with a tentative D call TRBD1 (5 bases). CDR3 nucleotides: TGCGCCAGCAGCTTGGAGTTTGCAGGGCCGGGGAACACTGAAGCTTTCTTT. Its protein is CASSLEFAGPGNTEAFF.